One and the same sample provided the 5 T cell receptor beta chains below, sequenced in a study of CD8 T cells in ankylosing spondylitis. A single record per CDR3 protein comes from TCRdb applying MiXCR to the 5' RACE reads. The repertoire holds about 240,000 distinct CDR3 sequences, with roughly a tenth as singletons. Source material: blood, either unsorted or a sorted T cell fraction (not recorded which). The receptors here all came from a male donor with ankylosing spondylitis or in good health (not recorded which).

The gene calls are TRBV6-5 and TRBJ2-7; TRBD1 agrees at 8 bases. The length of the CDR3 is 15 residues. Trimming at V came to 6 bases and at J to 2 bases, leaving 9 bases not matched to a gene. Per germline, CDR1 MNHEY and CDR2 SVGAGI. The CDR3 DNA reads as TGTGCCAGCAGGACACGGGCAGGGGGCGCCTACGAGCAGTACTTC. It translates to CASRTRAGGAYEQYF.

This clonotype was seen at least ten times. The chain employs TRBV5-1 and TRBJ2-7; 9 bases agree with TRBD2. Germline assignment: CDR1 SGHRS and CDR2 YFSETQ. With V trimmed by 3 bases and J by 0 bases, 10 bases remained unmatched. The CDR3 extends over 17 amino acids. The CDR3 loop is CASSSLNLAGTSYEQYF. Written as DNA, the CDR3 is TGCGCCAGCAGCTCCCTTAATCTAGCGGGGACCTCCTACGAGCAGTACTTC.

This clonotype showed up just a few times. The chain is built from TRBV5-1 and TRBJ2-6, with TRBD1 identical over 7 bases. V was clipped by 1 base and J by 0 bases; unmatched bases: 10. CDR1 is SGHRS, CDR2 YFSETQ, per germline. The CDR3 length is 19 residues. CDR3 sequence (DNA): TGCGCCAGCAGCTTGCTATCTGGGACAGCGACCTCTGGGGCCAACGTCCTGACTTTC. Translated, it gives CASSLLSGTATSGANVLTF. The complete variable domain, with remaining parts taken from reference TRBV5-1 and TRBJ2-6, reads KAGVTQTPRYLIKTRGQQVTLSCSPISGHRSVSWYQQTPGQGLQFLFEYFSETQRNKGNFPGRFSGRQFSNSRSEMNVSTLELGDSALYLCASSLLSGTATSGANVLTFGAGSRLTVL.

This clonotype has at least ten counts. This chain joins TRBV6-4 and TRBJ2-3, with 7 positions matching TRBD2. There are 14 residues in the CDR3. CDR1 and CDR2 (germline): MRHNA, SNTAGT. Trimming took 4 bases from V and 4 from J; bases not matched to a gene: 5. In nucleotides, the CDR3 is TGTGCCAGCAGTGCCGGGACTATAGCAGATACGCAGTATTTT. It codes for CASSAGTIADTQYF.

This clonotype was observed at least ten times. The chain has TRBV5-4 and TRBJ2-7, with 9 bases matching TRBD1. Germline trimming cut 2 bases from V and 4 bases from J; bases unmatched to any gene: 4. The CDR3 runs 14 residues. Germline V lookup: CDR1 SGHNT, CDR2 YYREEE (reference sequence). In DNA form, the CDR3 reads TGTGCCAGCAGCTTAGACAGGGGGGAGTACGAGCAGTACTTC. This encodes CASSLDRGEYEQYF.